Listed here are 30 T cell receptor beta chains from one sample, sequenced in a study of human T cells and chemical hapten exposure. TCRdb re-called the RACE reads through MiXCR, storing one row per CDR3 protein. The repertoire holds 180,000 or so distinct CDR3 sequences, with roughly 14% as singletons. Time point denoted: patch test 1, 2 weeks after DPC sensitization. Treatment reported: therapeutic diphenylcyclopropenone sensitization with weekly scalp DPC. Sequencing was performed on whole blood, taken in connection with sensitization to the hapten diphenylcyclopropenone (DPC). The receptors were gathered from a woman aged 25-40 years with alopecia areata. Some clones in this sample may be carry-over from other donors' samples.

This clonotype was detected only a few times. The CDR3 protein is CSVERVTGGTEAFF. CDR3 sequence (DNA): TGCAGCGTTGAAAGGGTGACAGGGGGTACTGAAGCTTTCTTT. The chain employs TRBV29-1 and TRBJ1-1; TRBD1 matches 9 bases. In germline, CDR1 is SQVTM, CDR2 ANQGSEA. The length of the CDR3 is 14 residues. After removal of 2 bases from V and 5 bases from J, the junction contained 6 bases not matched to a gene.

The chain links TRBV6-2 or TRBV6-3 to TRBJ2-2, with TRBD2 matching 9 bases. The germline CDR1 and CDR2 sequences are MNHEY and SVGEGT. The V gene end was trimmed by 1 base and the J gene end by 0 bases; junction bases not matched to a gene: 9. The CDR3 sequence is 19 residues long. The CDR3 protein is CASSYYLAGHDANTGELFF. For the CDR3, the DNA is TGTGCCAGCAGTTACTACCTAGCGGGGCATGATGCGAACACCGGGGAGCTGTTTTTT.

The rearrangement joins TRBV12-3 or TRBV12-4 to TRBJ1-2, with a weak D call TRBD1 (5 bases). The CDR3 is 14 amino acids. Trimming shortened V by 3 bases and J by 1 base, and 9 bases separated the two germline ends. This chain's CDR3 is CASSFPTVNYGYTF. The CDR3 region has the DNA TGTGCCAGCAGTTTCCCGACAGTTAACTATGGCTACACCTTC.

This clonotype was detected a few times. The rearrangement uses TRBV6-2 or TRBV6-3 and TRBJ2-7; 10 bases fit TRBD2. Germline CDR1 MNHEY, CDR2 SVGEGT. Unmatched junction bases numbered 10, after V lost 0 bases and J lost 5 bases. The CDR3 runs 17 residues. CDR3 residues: CASSYSRVVSGRDEQYF. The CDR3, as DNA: TGTGCCAGCAGTTACTCGAGGGTCGTAAGCGGGAGGGACGAGCAGTACTTC.

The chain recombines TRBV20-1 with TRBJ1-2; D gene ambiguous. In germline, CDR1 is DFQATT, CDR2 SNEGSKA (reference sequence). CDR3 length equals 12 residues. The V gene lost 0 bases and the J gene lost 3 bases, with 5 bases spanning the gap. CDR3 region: CSARDYDYGYTF. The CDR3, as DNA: TGCAGTGCTAGAGATTATGACTATGGCTACACCTTC.

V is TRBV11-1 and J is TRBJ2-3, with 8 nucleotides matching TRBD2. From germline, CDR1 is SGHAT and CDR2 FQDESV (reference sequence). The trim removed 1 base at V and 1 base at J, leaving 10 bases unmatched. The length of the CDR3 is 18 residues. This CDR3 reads CASSLVPPRAGGTDTQYF. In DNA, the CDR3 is TGTGCCAGCAGCTTAGTGCCCCCCAGAGCGGGGGGCACAGATACGCAGTATTTT.

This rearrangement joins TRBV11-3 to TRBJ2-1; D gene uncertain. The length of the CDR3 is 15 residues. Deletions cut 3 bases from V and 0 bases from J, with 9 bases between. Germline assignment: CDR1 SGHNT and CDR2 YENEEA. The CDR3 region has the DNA TGTGCCAGCAGCTTCACAGAGAGCTCCTACAATGAGCAGTTCTTC. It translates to CASSFTESSYNEQFF.

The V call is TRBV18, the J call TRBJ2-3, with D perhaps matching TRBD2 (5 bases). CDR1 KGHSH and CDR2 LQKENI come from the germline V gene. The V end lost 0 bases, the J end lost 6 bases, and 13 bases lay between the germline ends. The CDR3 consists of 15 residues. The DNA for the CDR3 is TGTGCCAGCTCACCACCCGCCACTAGGACCGATACGCAGTATTTT. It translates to CASSPPATRTDTQYF.

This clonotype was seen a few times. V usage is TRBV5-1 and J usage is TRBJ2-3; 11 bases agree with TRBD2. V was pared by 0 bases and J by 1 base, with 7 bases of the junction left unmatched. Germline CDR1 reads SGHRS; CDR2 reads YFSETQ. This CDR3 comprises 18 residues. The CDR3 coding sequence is TGCGCCAGCAGCTTGGGAGGGGGACTAGCGGACCGCACAGATACGCAGTATTTT. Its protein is CASSLGGGLADRTDTQYF. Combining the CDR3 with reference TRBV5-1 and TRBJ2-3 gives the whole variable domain KAGVTQTPRYLIKTRGQQVTLSCSPISGHRSVSWYQQTPGQGLQFLFEYFSETQRNKGNFPGRFSGRQFSNSRSEMNVSTLELGDSALYLCASSLGGGLADRTDTQYFGPGTRLTVL.

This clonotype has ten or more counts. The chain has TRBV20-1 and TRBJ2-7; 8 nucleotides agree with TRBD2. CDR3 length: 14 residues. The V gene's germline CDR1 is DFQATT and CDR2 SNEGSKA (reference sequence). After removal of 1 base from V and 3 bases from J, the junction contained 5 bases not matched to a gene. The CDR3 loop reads CSARVPGGVYEQYF. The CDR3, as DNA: TGCAGTGCTAGAGTCCCGGGAGGGGTCTACGAGCAGTACTTC.

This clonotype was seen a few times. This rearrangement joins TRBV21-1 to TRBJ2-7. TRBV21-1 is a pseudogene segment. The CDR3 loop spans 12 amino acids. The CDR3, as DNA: TGTGCCAGCAGCAAAGAGCCTAGGGAGCAGTACTTC. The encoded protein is CASSKEPREQYF.

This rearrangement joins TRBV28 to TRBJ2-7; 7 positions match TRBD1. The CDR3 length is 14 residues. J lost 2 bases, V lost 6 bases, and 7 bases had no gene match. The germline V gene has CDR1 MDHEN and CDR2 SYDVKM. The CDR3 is CASRPQGITYEQYF. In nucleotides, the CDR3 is TGTGCCAGCAGGCCACAGGGGATCACCTACGAGCAGTACTTC.

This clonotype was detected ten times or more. CDR3 nucleotides: TGTGCCAGCAGTACCACCCCCAATCAGCCCCAGCATTTT. It yields the protein CASSTTPNQPQHF. The chain employs TRBV28 and TRBJ1-5; no clear D gene. The V gene lost 5 bases and the J gene lost 3 bases, with 8 bases spanning the gap. CDR1 and CDR2 (germline): MDHEN, SYDVKM. There are 13 residues in the CDR3.

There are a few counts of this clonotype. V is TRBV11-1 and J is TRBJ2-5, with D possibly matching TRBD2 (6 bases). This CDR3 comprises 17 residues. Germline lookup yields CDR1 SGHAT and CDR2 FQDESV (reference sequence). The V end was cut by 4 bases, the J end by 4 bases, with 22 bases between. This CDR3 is CASSSLIRQAGGETQYF. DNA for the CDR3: TGTGCCAGCAGCTCGCTTATCCGCCAAGCCGGGGGAGAGACCCAGTACTTC.

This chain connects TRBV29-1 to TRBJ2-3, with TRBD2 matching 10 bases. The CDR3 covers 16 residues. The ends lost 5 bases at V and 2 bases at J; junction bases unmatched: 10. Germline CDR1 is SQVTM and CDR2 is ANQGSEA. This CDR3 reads CSVIPLAGSHTDTQYF. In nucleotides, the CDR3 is TGCAGCGTTATCCCACTAGCGGGGAGCCACACAGATACGCAGTATTTT.

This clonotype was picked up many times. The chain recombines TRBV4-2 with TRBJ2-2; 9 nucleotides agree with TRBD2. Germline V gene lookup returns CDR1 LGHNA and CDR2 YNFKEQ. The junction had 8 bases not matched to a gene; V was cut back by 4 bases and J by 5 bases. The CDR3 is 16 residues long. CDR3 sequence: CASSRGSSGGTGELFF. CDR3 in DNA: TGTGCCAGCAGCCGGGGAAGTAGCGGGGGTACCGGGGAGCTGTTTTTT.

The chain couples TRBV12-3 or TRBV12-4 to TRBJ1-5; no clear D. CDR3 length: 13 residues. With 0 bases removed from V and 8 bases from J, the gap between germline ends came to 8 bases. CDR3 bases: TGTGCCAGCAGTTTAGCGACACTTGAGCCCCAGCATTTT. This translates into CASSLATLEPQHF.

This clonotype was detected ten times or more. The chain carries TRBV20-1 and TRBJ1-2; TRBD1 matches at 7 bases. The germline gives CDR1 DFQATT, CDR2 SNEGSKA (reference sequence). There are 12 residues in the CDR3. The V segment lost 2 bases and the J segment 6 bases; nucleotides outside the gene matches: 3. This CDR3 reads CSARKGGHGYTF. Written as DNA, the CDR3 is TGCAGTGCTAGAAAAGGGGGCCATGGCTACACCTTC.

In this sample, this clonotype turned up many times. For the CDR3, the DNA is TGTGCCAGCAGTAATCCGGGACAGAGCACTGAAGCTTTCTTT. Encoded protein: CASSNPGQSTEAFF. The chain recombines TRBV6-1 with TRBJ1-1; TRBD1 aligns across 7 bases. Germline CDR1 and CDR2: MNHNS and SASEGT. Trimming removed 5 bases from V and 4 bases from J; junction bases left unmatched: 7. The CDR3 is made up of 14 amino acids.

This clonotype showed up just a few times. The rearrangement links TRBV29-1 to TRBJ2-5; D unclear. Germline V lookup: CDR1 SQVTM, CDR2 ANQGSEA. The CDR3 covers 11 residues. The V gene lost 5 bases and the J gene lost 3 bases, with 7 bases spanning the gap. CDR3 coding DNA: TGCAGCGTTAGACTCGAAGAGACCCAGTACTTC. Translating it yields CSVRLEETQYF.

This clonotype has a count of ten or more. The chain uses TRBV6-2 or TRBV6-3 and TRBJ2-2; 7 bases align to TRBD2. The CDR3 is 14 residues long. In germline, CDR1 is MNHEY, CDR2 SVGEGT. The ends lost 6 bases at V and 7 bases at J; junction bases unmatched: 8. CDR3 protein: CASRPSGKVGELFF. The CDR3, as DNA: TGTGCCAGCAGACCGAGCGGGAAGGTCGGGGAGCTGTTTTTT.

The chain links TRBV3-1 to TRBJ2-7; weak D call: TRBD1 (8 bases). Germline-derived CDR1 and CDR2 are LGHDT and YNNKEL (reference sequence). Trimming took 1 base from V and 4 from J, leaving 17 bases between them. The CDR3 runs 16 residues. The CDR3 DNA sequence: TGTGCCAGCAGCCAAGCCCCAACAGGGGGAGGGTACGAGCAGTACTTC. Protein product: CASSQAPTGGGYEQYF.

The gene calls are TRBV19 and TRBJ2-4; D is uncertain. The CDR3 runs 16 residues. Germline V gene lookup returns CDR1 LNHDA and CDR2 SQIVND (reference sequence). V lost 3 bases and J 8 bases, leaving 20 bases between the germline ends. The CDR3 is CASSIPGSSIRDIQYF. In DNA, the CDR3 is TGTGCCAGTAGTATCCCCGGGTCGTCTATCAGAGACATTCAGTACTTC.

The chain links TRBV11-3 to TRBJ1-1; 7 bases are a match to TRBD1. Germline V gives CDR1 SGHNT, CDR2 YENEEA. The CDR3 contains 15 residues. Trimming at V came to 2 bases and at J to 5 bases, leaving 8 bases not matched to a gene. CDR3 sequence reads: CASSLRITGETEAFF. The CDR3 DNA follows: TGTGCCAGCAGCTTAAGAATAACAGGGGAGACTGAAGCTTTCTTT.

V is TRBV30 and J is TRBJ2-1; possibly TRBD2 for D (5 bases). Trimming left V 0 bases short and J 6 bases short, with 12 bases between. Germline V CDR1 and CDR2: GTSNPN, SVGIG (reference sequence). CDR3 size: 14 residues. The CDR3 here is CAWSVGLASNEQFF. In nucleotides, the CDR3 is TGTGCCTGGAGTGTAGGTCTAGCTTCCAATGAGCAGTTCTTC. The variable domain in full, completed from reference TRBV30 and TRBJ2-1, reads SQTIHQWPATLVQPVGSPLSLECTVEGTSNPNLYWYRQAAGRGLQLLFYSVGIGQISSEVPQNLSASRPQDRQFILSSKKLLLSDSGFYLCAWSVGLASNEQFFGPGTRLTVL.

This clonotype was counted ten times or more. The CDR3 region has the DNA TGTGCCACCAGTGATTTCCGGGGTAGAGCTTTCTTT. Translated, it gives CATSDFRGRAFF. The V gene is TRBV24-1, the J gene TRBJ1-1; unclear D gene. This CDR3 spans 12 amino acids. Germline assignment: CDR1 KGHDR and CDR2 SFDVKD. Trimming removed 1 base at V and 10 bases at J, with 9 bases between.

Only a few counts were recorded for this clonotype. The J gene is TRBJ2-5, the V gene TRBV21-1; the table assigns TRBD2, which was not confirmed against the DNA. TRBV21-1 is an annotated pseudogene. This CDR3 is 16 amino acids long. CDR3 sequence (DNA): TGTGCCAGCAGCAAGGAGGAGCGGGAGGCCCAAGAGACCCAGTACTTC. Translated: CASSKEEREAQETQYF.

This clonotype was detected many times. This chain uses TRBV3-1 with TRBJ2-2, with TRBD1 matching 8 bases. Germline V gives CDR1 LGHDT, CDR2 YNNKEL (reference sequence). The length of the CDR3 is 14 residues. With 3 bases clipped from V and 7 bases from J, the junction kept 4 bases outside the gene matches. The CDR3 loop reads CASSQQTGGGELFF. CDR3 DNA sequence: TGTGCCAGCAGCCAGCAAACAGGGGGCGGGGAGCTGTTTTTT.

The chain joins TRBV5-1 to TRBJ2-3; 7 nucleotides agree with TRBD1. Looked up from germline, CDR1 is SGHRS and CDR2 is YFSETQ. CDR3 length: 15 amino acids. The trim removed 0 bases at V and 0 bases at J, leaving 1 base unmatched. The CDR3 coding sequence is TGCGCCAGCAGCTTGGCACAGGGGAGCACAGATACGCAGTATTTT. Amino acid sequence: CASSLAQGSTDTQYF.

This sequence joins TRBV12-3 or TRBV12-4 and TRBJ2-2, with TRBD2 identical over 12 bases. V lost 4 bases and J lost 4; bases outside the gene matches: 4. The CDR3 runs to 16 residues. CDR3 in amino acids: CASSSSGRAGTGELFF. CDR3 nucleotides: TGTGCCAGCAGTTCTAGCGGGAGGGCCGGCACCGGGGAGCTGTTTTTT.